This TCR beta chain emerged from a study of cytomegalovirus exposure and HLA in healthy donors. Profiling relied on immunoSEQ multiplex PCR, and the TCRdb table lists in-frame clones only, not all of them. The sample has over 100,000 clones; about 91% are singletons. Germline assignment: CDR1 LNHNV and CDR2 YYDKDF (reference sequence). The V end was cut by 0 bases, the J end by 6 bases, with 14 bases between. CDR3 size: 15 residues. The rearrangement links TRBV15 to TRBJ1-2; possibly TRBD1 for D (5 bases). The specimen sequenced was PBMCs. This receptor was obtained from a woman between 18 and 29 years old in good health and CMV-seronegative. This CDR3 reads CATSRDFRRVNGYTF. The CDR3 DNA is TGTGCCACCAGCAGAGATTTCCGCAGGGTCAATGGCTACACCTTC. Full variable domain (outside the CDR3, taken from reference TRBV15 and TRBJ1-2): DAMVIQNPRYQVTQFGKPVTLSCSQTLNHNVMYWYQQKSSQAPKLLFHYYDKDFNNEADTPDNFQSRRPNTSFCFLDIRSPGLGDTAMYLCATSRDFRRVNGYTFGSGTRLTVV.